These 2 T cell receptor beta chains originate from one sample sequenced in a study of cytomegalovirus exposure and HLA in healthy donors. Primers: 60 Vbeta forward and 13 Jbeta reverse. Profiling relied on immunoSEQ multiplex PCR, and the TCRdb table lists in-frame clones only, not all of them. The profile shows around 75,000 clones, 75% to 80% of them singletons. Sequencing was performed on PBMCs. Receptor source: a man in his forties in good health and CMV-seronegative.

This clone was observed a few times. The J gene is TRBJ1-2, the V gene TRBV7-2; D ambiguous. Germline CDR1 is SGHTA and CDR2 is FQGNSA. The CDR3 sequence is 16 residues long. Trimming cost V 1 base and J 1 base, with 13 bases left between them. The CDR3 sequence is CASSLGHTTVNYGYTF. Written as DNA, the CDR3 is TGTGCCAGCAGCTTAGGGCATACCACAGTTAACTATGGCTACACCTTC.

This chain links TRBV5-1 with TRBJ2-1, with D possibly matching TRBD1 (5 bases). Trimming pared 3 bases from V and 0 bases from J, leaving 10 bases between. This CDR3 contains 15 residues. Germline CDR1 reads SGHRS; CDR2 reads YFSETQ. CDR3: CASSSIRGSYNEQFF. CDR3 nucleotide sequence: TGCGCCAGCAGCTCAATTAGGGGCTCCTACAATGAGCAGTTCTTC.